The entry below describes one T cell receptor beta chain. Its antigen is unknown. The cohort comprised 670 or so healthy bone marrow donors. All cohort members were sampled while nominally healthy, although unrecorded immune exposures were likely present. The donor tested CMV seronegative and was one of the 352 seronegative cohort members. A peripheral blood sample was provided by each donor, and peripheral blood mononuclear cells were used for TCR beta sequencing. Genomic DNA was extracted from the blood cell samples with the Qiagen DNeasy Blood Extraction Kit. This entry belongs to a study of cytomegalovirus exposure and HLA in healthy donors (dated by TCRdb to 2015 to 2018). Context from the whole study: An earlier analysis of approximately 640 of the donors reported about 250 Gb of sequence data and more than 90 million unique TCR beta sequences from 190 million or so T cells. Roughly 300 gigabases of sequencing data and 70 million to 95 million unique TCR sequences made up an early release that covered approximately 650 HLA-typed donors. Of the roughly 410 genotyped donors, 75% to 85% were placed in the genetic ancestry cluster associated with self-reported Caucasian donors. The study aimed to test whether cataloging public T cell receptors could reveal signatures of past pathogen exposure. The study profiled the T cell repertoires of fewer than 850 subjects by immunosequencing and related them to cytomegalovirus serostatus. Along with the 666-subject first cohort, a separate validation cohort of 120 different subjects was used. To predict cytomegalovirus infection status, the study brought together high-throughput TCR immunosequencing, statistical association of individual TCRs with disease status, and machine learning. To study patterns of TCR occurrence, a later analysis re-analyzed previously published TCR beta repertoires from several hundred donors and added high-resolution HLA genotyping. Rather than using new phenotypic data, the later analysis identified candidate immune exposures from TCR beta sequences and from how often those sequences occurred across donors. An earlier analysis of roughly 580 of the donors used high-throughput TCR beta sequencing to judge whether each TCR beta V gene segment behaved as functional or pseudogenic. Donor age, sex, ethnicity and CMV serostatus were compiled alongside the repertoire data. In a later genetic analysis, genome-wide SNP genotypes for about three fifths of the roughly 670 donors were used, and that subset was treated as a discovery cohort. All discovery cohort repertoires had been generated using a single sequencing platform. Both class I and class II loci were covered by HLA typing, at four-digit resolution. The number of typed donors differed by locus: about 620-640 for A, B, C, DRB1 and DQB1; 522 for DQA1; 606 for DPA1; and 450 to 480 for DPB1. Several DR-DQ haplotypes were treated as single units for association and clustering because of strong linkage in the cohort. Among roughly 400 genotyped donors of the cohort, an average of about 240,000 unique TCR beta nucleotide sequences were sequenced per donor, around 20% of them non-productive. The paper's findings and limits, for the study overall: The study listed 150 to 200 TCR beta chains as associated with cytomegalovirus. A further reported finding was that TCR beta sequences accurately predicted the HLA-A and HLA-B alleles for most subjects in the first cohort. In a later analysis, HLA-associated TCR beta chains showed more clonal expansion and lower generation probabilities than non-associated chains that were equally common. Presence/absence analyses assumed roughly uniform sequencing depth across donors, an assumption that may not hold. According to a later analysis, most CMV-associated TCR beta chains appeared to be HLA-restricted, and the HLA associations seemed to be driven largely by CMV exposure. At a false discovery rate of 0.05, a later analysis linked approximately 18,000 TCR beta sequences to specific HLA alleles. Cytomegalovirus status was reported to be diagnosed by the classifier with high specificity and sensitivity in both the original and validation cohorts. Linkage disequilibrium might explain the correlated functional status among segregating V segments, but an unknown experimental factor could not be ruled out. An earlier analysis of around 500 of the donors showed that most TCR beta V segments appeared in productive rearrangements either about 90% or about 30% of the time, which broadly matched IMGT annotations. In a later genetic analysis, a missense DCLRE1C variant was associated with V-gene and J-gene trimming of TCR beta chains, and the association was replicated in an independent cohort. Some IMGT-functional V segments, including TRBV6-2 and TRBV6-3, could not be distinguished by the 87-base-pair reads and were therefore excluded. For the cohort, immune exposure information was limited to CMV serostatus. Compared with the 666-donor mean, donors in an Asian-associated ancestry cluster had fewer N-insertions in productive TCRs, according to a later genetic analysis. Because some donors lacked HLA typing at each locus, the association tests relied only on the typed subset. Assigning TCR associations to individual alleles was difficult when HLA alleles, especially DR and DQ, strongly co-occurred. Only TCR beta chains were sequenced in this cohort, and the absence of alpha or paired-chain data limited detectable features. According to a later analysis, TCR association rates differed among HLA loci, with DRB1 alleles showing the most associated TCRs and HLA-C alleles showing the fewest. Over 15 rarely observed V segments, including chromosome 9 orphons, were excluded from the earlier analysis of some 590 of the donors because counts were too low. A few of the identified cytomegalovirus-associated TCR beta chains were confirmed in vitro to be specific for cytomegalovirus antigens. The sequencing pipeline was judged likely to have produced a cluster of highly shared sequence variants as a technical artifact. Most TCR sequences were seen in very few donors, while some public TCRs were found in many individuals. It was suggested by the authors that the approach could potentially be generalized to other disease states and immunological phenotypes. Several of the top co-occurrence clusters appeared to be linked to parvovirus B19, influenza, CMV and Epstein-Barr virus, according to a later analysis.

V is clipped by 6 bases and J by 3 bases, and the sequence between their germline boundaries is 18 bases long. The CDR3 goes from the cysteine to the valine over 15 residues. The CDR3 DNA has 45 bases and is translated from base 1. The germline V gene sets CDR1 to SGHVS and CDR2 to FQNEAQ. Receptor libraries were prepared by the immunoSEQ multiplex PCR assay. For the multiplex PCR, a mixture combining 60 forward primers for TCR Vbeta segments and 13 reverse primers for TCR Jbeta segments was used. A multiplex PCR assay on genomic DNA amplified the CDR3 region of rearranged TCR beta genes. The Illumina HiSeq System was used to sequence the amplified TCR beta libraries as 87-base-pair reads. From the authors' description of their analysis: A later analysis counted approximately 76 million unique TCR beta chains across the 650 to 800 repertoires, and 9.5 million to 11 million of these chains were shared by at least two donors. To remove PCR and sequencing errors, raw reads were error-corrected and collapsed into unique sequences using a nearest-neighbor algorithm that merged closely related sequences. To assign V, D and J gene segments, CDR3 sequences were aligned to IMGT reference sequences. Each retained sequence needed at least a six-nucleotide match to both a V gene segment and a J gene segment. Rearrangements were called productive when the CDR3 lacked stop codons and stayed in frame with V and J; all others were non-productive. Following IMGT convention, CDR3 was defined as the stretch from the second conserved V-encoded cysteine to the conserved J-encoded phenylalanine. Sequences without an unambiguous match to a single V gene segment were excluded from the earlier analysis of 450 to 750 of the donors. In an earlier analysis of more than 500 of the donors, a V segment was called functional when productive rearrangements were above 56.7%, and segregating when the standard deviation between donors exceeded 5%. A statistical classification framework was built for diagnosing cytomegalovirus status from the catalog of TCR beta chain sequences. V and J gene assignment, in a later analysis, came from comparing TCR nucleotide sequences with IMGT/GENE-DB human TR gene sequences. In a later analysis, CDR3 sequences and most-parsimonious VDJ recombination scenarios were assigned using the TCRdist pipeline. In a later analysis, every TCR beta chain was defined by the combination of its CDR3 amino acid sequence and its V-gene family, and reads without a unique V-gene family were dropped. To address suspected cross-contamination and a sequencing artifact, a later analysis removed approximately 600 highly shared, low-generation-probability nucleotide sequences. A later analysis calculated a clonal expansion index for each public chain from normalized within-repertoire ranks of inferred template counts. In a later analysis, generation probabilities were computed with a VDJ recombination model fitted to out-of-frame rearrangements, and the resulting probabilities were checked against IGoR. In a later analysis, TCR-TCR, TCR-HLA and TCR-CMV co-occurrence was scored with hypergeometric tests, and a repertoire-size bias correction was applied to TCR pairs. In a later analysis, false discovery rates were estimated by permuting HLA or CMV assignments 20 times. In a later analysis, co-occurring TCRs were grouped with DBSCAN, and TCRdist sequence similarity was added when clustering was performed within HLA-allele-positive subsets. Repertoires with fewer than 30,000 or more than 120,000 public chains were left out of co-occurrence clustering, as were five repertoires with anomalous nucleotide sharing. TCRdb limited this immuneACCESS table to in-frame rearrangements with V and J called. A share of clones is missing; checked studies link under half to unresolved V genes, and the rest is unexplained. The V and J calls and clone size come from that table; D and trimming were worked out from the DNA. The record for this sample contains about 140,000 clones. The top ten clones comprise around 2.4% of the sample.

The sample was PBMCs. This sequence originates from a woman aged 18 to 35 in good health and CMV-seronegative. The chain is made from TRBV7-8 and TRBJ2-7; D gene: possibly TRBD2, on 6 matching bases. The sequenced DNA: TGTGCCAGCAGTCCCGGGACTCACGCGGGCTACGAGCAGTACGTC. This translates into CASSPGTHAGYEQYV.